The T cell receptor beta chain described here comes from a study of blood T cells in healthy people across ages. The use of a sample-barcoded 5' primer and a J-beta primer mix characterized a second PCR of roughly 7 to 11 cycles. One entry per CDR3 protein, called by TCRdb with MiXCR from the 5' RACE reads. The sample records some 1.6 million distinct CDR3 sequences, around 35% being singletons. This clonotype came up a few times. Antigen specificity is unknown. Germline V lookup: CDR1 ENHRY, CDR2 SYGVKD. CDR3 length: 14 residues. The V end lost 0 bases, the J end lost 7 bases, and 13 bases lay between the germline ends. Findings and limits, study-wide: A strong correlation between TCR beta diversity and naive T cell percentage was seen.

This clonotype was sampled from a woman in her twenties or thirties in good health. The rearrangement links TRBV10-3 to TRBJ2-7; D could derive from TRBD1 or TRBD2 (5 bases each). The material sequenced was blood. The DNA of the CDR3 is TGTGCCATCAGTGAGTCGGGAGATGGACAAGAGCAGTACTTC. Its protein is CAISESGDGQEQYF.